This T cell receptor beta chain was found in a study of T cells in Graves' hyperthyroidism and ophthalmopathy. Fresh peripheral blood, roughly 10 ml of it, supplied the PBMCs. TCR beta CDR3 region amplification was performed from RNA transcripts. HTBI primers were employed in a first-round RT-PCR of the TCR CDR3. TCRdb recomputed calls from the multiplex PCR reads with MiXCR, one row per CDR3 protein. The repertoire holds about 400,000 distinct CDR3 sequences, about 14% seen once, with 25% to 30% in the top ten. This clonotype was detected many times. The clonotype was recovered from a man aged 50 to 59 with Graves' ophthalmopathy. Sequenced sample: blood.

The CDR3 reads CASSPGPSQETQYF. Here the CDR3 DNA reads TGTGCCAGCAGCCCAGGGCCGAGCCAGGAGACCCAGTACTTC. This sequence joins TRBV11-3 and TRBJ2-5, with D perhaps TRBD1 (5 bases). The V gene lost 5 bases and the J gene lost 5 bases, with 15 bases spanning the gap. The CDR3 runs 14 residues. Germline V gene data show CDR1 as SGHNT and CDR2 as YENEEA.